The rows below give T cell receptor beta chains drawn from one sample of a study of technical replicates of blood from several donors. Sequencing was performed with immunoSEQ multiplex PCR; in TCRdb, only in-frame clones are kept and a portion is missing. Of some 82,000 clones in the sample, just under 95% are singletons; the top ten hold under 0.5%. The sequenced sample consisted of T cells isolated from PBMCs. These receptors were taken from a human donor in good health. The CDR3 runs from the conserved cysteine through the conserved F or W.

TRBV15 CATSIVAGVRSYEQYF
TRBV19 CASTRLRGSGGDEQFF
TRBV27 CASSLGLAVTDTQYF
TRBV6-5 CASSPTGKADQPQHF
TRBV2 CASSGGLAGGETQYF
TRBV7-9 CASSLLSGVYNEQFF
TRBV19 CASSIGGGHYEQYF
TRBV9 CASSAGVGLAGLQETQYF
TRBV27 CASSYIQGNEQFF
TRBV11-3 CASSLSADHSYEQYF
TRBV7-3 CASSLRVNGDTEAFF
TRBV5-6 CASSLQRQHFPYGYTF
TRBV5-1 CASSLIGRAPDTQYF
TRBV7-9 CASRPQGEKLFF